This TCR beta chain was found in a study of a mutant IDH1 vaccine in newly diagnosed glioma. Study background: Patients were pretreated with radiotherapy, temozolomide, or both, mostly both.

Germline values: CDR1 SEHNR, CDR2 FQNEAQ (reference sequence). CDR3 size: 14 residues. Trimming took off 1 base at V and 2 bases at J, with 7 bases between the two ends. TCRdb's table, derived via immunoSEQ multiplex PCR, lists solely in-frame clones and lacks some. The table shows over 80,000 clones, with about 90% occurring only once. Time point described: baseline, week 1 (first vaccination visit). The treatment was: pre-vaccination baseline after standard-of-care therapy. New WHO grade 3 or 4 astrocytomas that were IDH1-mutant and ATRX-lost occurred in the donors. V gene TRBV7-9 combines with J gene TRBJ2-3; D not resolved. The TCR originated in a woman aged 45-65 years with glioma. The sample was PBMCs, taken from a glioma patient treated with radiotherapy, temozolomide or both. The CDR3 reads CASSLDYLTDTQYF. CDR3 nucleotides: TGTGCCAGCAGCTTAGACTACCTCACAGATACGCAGTATTTT.